The entry that follows covers one TCR beta chain sequence. Its antigen is currently not known. Base quality data are lacking; no much larger clone is found one base away. This record belongs to a study of a mutant IDH1 vaccine in newly diagnosed glioma (dated by TCRdb to about 2021). Concerning the study at large: Vaccination began 4-6 weeks after radiotherapy alone, or alongside temozolomide cycles in the chemotherapy-containing groups. Before enrollment, patients had received standard therapy of radiotherapy alone, temozolomide alone, or radiochemotherapy with temozolomide; most received the combination. Peripheral blood samples were drawn at six visits, namely V03 (baseline), V05, V07, V10, V12 and V13. For exploratory analyses, roughly 25 treated patients had longitudinal TCRB deep sequencing done wherever samples were available. Of the 30 to 35 treated patients, approximately 62% were male and approximately 38% were female, and a mean age of around 40 years was recorded. The week-35 safety follow-up was designated visit V12, and the week-47 end of study was designated visit V13.

Broad study findings and their caveats: According to the authors, sample limitations meant that analyses of patient blood samples could not be reproduced. Immune responses induced by the vaccine were seen in approximately 92% of patients across multiple MHC alleles. Pseudoprogression appeared unrelated to alterations in the top peripheral T cell clonotypes detected by TCRB sequencing. PBMC samples for TCRB deep sequencing were selected based on availability.

The time point label, read with the paper, signifies: week 35, safety follow-up. Each vaccine dose was 300 ug of a 20-mer mutant IDH1 peptide in Montanide, given subcutaneously with topical imiquimod. Across visits V03 through V10, patients got a total of eight vaccinations, given in weeks 1, 3, 5, 7, 11, 15, 19 and 23. All donors had newly diagnosed IDH1-mutant astrocytomas of WHO grade 3 or 4 that showed loss of nuclear ATRX. The samples were drawn from NOA16, a multicentre, single-arm, open-label phase I trial in Germany that tested a mutant IDH1 peptide vaccine in humans for the first time. Genomic DNA for TCRB sequencing was extracted from EDTA blood using the DNeasy Blood and Tissue Kit. The library was prepared using the immunoSEQ multiplex PCR assay. The hsTCRB Kit was used according to the manufacturer's protocol to amplify rearranged TCR beta chain sequences. TCRB libraries were sequenced on an Illumina MiSeq. For the original study's pipeline: Demultiplexing, trimming and gene mapping were performed with the kit vendor's proprietary platform. What TCRdb holds here is the immuneACCESS table cut down to in-frame rearrangements. Part of the clones is not present; checked against another copy, under half of the missing clones reflect an unresolved V gene, and the others are unexplained. D and trimming come from the DNA, and the V and J calls and clone size come from that table. The sample table records 45,000 or so clones; 88% of these occur just once. The ten largest clones add up to 4.5% to 6% of the sample.

The germline V end is reduced by 5 bases and the J end by 5 bases; junction bases left unmatched: 7. The CDR1 and CDR2 encoded by the germline V gene (reference sequence) are SEHNR and FQNEAQ. From the cysteine up to the phenylalanine, the CDR3 has a length of 14 residues. Only CDR3 DNA remains: 42 bases, in frame from the first base. The chain is made from TRBV7-9 and TRBJ2-5; TRBD1 fits 8 bases in the junction. The clonotype originates from a woman in her forties with glioma. This specimen was PBMCs, taken from a glioma patient whose treatment included an IDH1 peptide vaccine. The CDR3 is CASSIDRGRETQYF. The DNA sequence is given as TGTGCCAGCAGCATAGACAGGGGCAGGGAGACCCAGTACTTC.